The 8 T cell receptor beta chains below were found in one sample sequenced in a study of blood T cell repertoires in COVID-19 (TCRdb year 2020). Preparation of the library involved the immunoSEQ multiplex PCR assay. TCRdb carries this immuneACCESS record with in-frame sequences only. Its versions omit some clonotypes, under half of them owing to an unresolved V gene in the studies checked, with the rest unexplained. This sample holds approximately 220,000 clones; 81% were observed only once. The ten largest clones add up to 7.5% to 9% of the sample. Sequencing was done on a sample of peripheral blood. The source of these receptors is a woman aged 80 or over with acute or convalescent COVID-19.

The chain links TRBV2 to TRBJ1-5; no reliable D call. The CDR3 length is 13 residues. V was cut by 5 bases and J by 5 bases, with 10 bases left in between. Germline V gene lookup returns CDR1 SNHLY and CDR2 FYNNEI. CDR3 amino acids: CASSLRDDQPQHF. CDR3 DNA sequence: TGTGCCAGCAGTTTGAGGGATGATCAGCCCCAGCATTTT.

V usage is TRBV7-9 and J usage is TRBJ2-7; no reliable D call. The CDR3 sequence is 13 residues long. V lost 5 bases and J lost 0, with 8 bases in between. CDR1 SEHNR and CDR2 FQNEAQ come from the germline V gene (reference sequence). The CDR3: CASSRVSSYEQYF. Here the CDR3 DNA reads TGTGCCAGCAGCCGGGTCAGCTCCTACGAGCAGTACTTC. Complete variable domain (other parts from reference TRBV7-9 and TRBJ2-7): DTGVSQNPRHKITKRGQNVTFRCDPISEHNRLYWYRQTLGQGPEFLTYFQNEAQLEKSRLLSDRFSAERPKGSFSTLEIQRTEQGDSAMYLCASSRVSSYEQYFGPGTRLTVT.

The gene calls are TRBV7-9 and TRBJ2-7; 9 nucleotides agree with TRBD2. The J segment lost 3 bases and the V segment lost 5 bases, leaving 5 bases of the junction unmatched. Germline-derived CDR1 and CDR2 are SEHNR and FQNEAQ (reference sequence). The CDR3 runs to 14 residues. The CDR3 is CASSTQTSGYEQYF. For the CDR3, the DNA is TGTGCCAGCAGCACCCAGACTAGCGGCTACGAGCAGTACTTC.

The rearrangement links TRBV3-1 (or the pseudogene TRBV3-2) to TRBJ1-2; 8 bases agree with TRBD1. V shed 1 base and J 3 bases; nucleotides not matched to a gene: 7. The CDR3 is 16 residues long. Germline CDR1 reads LGHDT; CDR2 reads YNNKEL (reference sequence). CDR3 coding DNA: TGTGCCAGCAGCCAAGGATCGACAGGGGAGGACTATGGCTACACCTTC. Protein sequence: CASSQGSTGEDYGYTF.

V is TRBV30 and J is TRBJ2-3; 7 bases are shared with TRBD2. The CDR3 spans 15 residues. Germline-derived CDR1 and CDR2 are GTSNPN and SVGIG (reference sequence). Unmatched junction bases numbered 12, after V lost 5 bases and J lost 4 bases. The CDR3 is CAWSSGSGTADTQYF. CDR3 DNA sequence: TGTGCCTGGTCCTCCGGGAGCGGGACTGCAGATACGCAGTATTTT.

The rearrangement joins TRBV6-5 to TRBJ1-2; D is ambiguous. Germline V gene sequence: CDR1 MNHEY, CDR2 SVGAGI. With 9 bases removed from V and 1 base from J, the gap between germline ends came to 18 bases. The CDR3 runs to 15 residues. The CDR3 sequence is CASSWRGEDNYGYTF. DNA for the CDR3: TGTGCCAGTTCCTGGCGAGGAGAGGATAACTATGGCTACACCTTC.

This clone was seen more than once but under ten times. The chain is built from TRBV19 and TRBJ1-1, with a weak D call TRBD1 (6 bases). V lost 4 bases and J lost 4, with 31 bases in between. The V gene's germline CDR1 is LNHDA and CDR2 SQIVND (reference sequence). CDR3 length: 20 residues. The CDR3 spells CASSTNTHTGRGSSPTEAFF. CDR3 sequence (DNA): TGTGCCAGTAGTACGAACACCCACACAGGGAGAGGTTCTTCCCCCACTGAAGCTTTCTTT. The complete variable domain, with remaining parts taken from reference TRBV19 and TRBJ1-1, reads DGGITQSPKYLFRKEGQNVTLSCEQNLNHDAMYWYRQDPGQGLRLIYYSQIVNDFQKGDIAEGYSVSREKKESFPLTVTSAQKNPTAFYLCASSTNTHTGRGSSPTEAFFGQGTRLTVV.

The CDR3 nucleotides read TGTGCCAGCAGCGGCAGCGGGGGGGCGTTTAGAACACTCGGAGATACGCAGTATTTT. Translated, it gives CASSGSGGAFRTLGDTQYF. J is TRBJ2-3 and V is TRBV7-9; 10 nucleotides agree with TRBD2. V was clipped by 5 bases and J by 5 bases; unmatched bases: 19. Looked up from germline, CDR1 is SEHNR and CDR2 is FQNEAQ (reference sequence). The length of the CDR3 is 19 residues.